The 18 T cell receptor beta chains listed next were all sequenced from one sample in a study of a mutant IDH1 vaccine in newly diagnosed glioma. These TCRs' antigens remain unknown. The table came from immunoSEQ multiplex PCR; TCRdb's copy has only in-frame clones and leaves some out. The sample carries under 45,000 clones, 75% to 85% recorded once. Described time point: week 5, during vaccination. Every vaccine dose comprised 300 ug of mutant IDH1 20-mer peptide plus topical imiquimod. This specimen was PBMCs, taken from a glioma patient whose treatment included an IDH1 peptide vaccine. These receptors were obtained from a man aged 45-65 years with glioma.

This clone was recorded a few times. The chain carries TRBV10-2 and TRBJ1-2; D call uncertain. This CDR3 region has 12 residues. V lost 6 bases, J lost 3 bases, and 8 bases lay in between. Germline values: CDR1 WSHSY, CDR2 SAAADI. The chain's CDR3 is CASSKDDYGYTF. As DNA, the CDR3 is TGCGCCAGCAGCAAAGACGACTATGGCTACACCTTC.

The rearrangement joins TRBV6-5 to TRBJ1-2; D is ambiguous. V was trimmed by 0 bases and J by 7 bases, leaving 15 bases between them. The germline gives CDR1 MNHEY, CDR2 SVGAGI. The CDR3 has 15 residues. Written as DNA, the CDR3 is TGTGCCAGCAGTTACTCTCCCGGGGAATGGACTGGCTACACCTTC. Its translation: CASSYSPGEWTGYTF.

The V and J genes are TRBV10-2 and TRBJ2-1; possibly TRBD2 for D (6 bases). The germline V gene encodes CDR1 WSHSY and CDR2 SAAADI. V gave up 2 bases and J gave up 6 bases, with 8 bases separating them. This CDR3 is 13 amino acids long. DNA of the CDR3: TGCGCCAGCAGTGAGCTAGCGAGCAATGAGCAGTTCTTC. This sequence encodes CASSELASNEQFF.

The CDR3 DNA follows: TGTGCCAGCGCAACCGAGACCCAGTACTTC. Protein sequence: CASATETQYF. The rearrangement joins TRBV28 to TRBJ2-5, with D unclear. V was shortened by 8 bases and J by 5 bases, with 6 bases between the two germline ends. The germline gives CDR1 MDHEN, CDR2 SYDVKM. The CDR3 loop spans 10 amino acids.

V gene TRBV9 combines with J gene TRBJ2-2, with a tentative D call TRBD2 (6 bases). Germline values: CDR1 SGDLS, CDR2 YYNGEE. The CDR3 consists of 15 residues. Trimming cost V 5 bases and J 4 bases, with 15 bases left between them. In nucleotides, the CDR3 is TGTGCCAGCAGAGGGGTTGGGGGGAGCACCGGGGAGCTGTTTTTT. Translation gives CASRGVGGSTGELFF.

The chain joins TRBV5-1 to TRBJ1-5; the D is unclear. V was clipped by 4 bases and J by 0 bases, with 11 bases between them. The CDR3 is made up of 15 amino acids. CDR1 and CDR2 (germline): SGHRS, YFSETQ. The CDR3 DNA sequence: TGCGCCAGCAGCCTGGACGGAGATAGCAATCAGCCCCAGCATTTT. Its translation is CASSLDGDSNQPQHF.

The sample holds one count of this clone. The chain carries TRBV7-2 and TRBJ2-7; 11 nucleotides line up with TRBD2. Unmatched junction bases numbered 2, after V lost 1 base and J lost 3 bases. This CDR3 has 15 amino acids. Germline-derived CDR1 and CDR2 are SGHTA and FQGNSA. The CDR3 bases are TGTGCCAGCAGCTTAGATGGGACTAGCGGCTACGAGCAGTACTTC. It codes for CASSLDGTSGYEQYF.

V usage is TRBV9 and J usage is TRBJ2-1; D is possibly TRBD1 or TRBD2 (5 bases each). V lost 5 bases and J lost 3, with 6 bases in between. Germline V lookup: CDR1 SGDLS, CDR2 YYNGEE. The CDR3 contains 12 residues. This CDR3 reads CASRGVYNEQFF. In nucleotides, the CDR3 is TGTGCCAGCAGGGGGGTCTACAATGAGCAGTTCTTC.

This chain links TRBV2 with TRBJ2-3; D gene uncertain. V dropped 8 bases and J dropped 4 bases, with 13 bases sitting between them. Germline assignment: CDR1 SNHLY and CDR2 FYNNEI. The CDR3 spans 13 residues. DNA of the CDR3: TGTGCCAGCGGGGTTAGCCCCCCAGATACGCAGTATTTT. Protein: CASGVSPPDTQYF.

CDR3: CASSGLLPRDTQYF. The CDR3, as DNA: TGTGCCAGCAGCGGCCTGCTCCCGAGAGATACGCAGTATTTT. The V call is TRBV9, the J call TRBJ2-3; D gene uncertain. V lost 3 bases and J 5 bases, leaving 13 bases between the germline ends. The CDR3 is made up of 14 amino acids. Germline V gene sequence: CDR1 SGDLS, CDR2 YYNGEE.

The chain couples TRBV5-1 to TRBJ2-7; 10 bases match TRBD2. Germline V gene sequence: CDR1 SGHRS, CDR2 YFSETQ. V trimming: 4 bases; J trimming: 5 bases; junction bases outside the gene matches: 9. The CDR3 has 15 residues. The CDR3 DNA follows: TGCGCCAGCAGCGTCACTAGCGGGGCCCTCCACGAGCAGTACTTC. Translated, it gives CASSVTSGALHEQYF.

The V and J genes are TRBV2 and TRBJ1-3; D not certain. Germline assignment: CDR1 SNHLY and CDR2 FYNNEI. V gave up 1 base and J gave up 0 bases, with 7 bases separating them. The CDR3 is 15 residues long. The CDR3 is CASSEGSRSGNTIYF. The CDR3 DNA follows: TGTGCCAGCAGTGAAGGCTCCCGCTCTGGAAACACCATATATTTT.

This clone has just one count. This chain uses TRBV6-1 with TRBJ2-5; possibly TRBD2 for D (5 bases). The germline V gene has CDR1 MNHNS and CDR2 SASEGT. The CDR3 totals 14 residues. Between the trimmed V and J ends, which lost 4 bases and 4 bases, there was a span of 13 bases. In DNA form, the CDR3 reads TGTGCCAGCAGTGCAGACCCTCGGGGAGAGACCCAGTACTTC. The encoded protein is CASSADPRGETQYF.

The V call is TRBV7-9, the J call TRBJ1-1; 8 positions agree with TRBD1. V lost 10 bases to trimming and J lost 1 base; unmatched junction nucleotides: 11. The germline V gene has CDR1 SEHNR and CDR2 FQNEAQ (reference sequence). This CDR3 has 15 residues. The CDR3 nucleotides read TGTGCCACATTAGGACAGGGTAGGGAGAACACTGAAGCTTTCTTT. Its translation is CATLGQGRENTEAFF.

The gene calls are TRBV2 and TRBJ1-6; a weak D match, TRBD1 (6 bases). The CDR3 is 15 amino acids. Germline CDR1 is SNHLY and CDR2 is FYNNEI. The ends were cut back, 5 bases at V and 8 bases at J, with 16 bases in the middle. The CDR3 loop reads CASSPSTGGHSPLHF. CDR3 coding DNA: TGTGCCAGCAGTCCTTCGACAGGTGGTCATTCACCCCTCCACTTT.

The chain employs TRBV18 and TRBJ1-1; D is possibly TRBD1 (6 bases). The CDR3 is made up of 16 amino acids. Trimming stripped 1 base from V and 4 bases from J, with 16 bases between. Per the germline V gene, CDR1 is KGHSH and CDR2 is LQKENI. For the CDR3, the DNA is TGTGCCAGCTCACCACGGACAGCCTCCTTGGGCACTGAAGCTTTCTTT. This codes for CASSPRTASLGTEAFF.

The chain combines TRBV19 with TRBJ2-1; no clear D gene. Germline CDR1 LNHDA, CDR2 SQIVND (reference sequence). V was shortened by 1 base and J by 0 bases, with 1 base between the two germline ends. The CDR3 sequence is 13 residues long. The CDR3 DNA reads as TGTGCCAGTAGTATAGGCTCCTACAATGAGCAGTTCTTC. Protein: CASSIGSYNEQFF.

This clone was counted between two and nine times. The chain has TRBV6-1 and TRBJ2-3, with TRBD1 matching over 9 bases. CDR1 and CDR2 from the germline V gene are MNHNS and SASEGT. V was pared by 5 bases and J by 4 bases, with 7 bases of the junction left unmatched. This CDR3 contains 15 residues. CDR3 sequence reads: CASSKRTGDPDTQYF. The CDR3 bases are TGTGCCAGCAGTAAACGGACAGGGGACCCAGATACGCAGTATTTT.